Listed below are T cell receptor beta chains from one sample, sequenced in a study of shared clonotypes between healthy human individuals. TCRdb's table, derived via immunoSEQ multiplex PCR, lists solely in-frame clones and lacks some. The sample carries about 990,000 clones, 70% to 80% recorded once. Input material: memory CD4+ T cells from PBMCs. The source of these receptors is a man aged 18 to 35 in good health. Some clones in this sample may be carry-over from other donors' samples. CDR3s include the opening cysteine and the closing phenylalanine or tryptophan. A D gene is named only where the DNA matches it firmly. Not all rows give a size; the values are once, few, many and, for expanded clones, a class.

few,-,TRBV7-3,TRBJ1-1,TGTGCCAGCAGCTCAATCGGGGATACTGAAGCTTTCTTT,CASSSIGDTEAFF
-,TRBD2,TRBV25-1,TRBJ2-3,TGTGCCAGCAGTGATGGCGGGGGACTCACAGATACGCAGTATTTT,CASSDGGGLTDTQYF
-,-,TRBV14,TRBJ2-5,TGTGCCAGCAGCCAATCCTCTCAAGAGACCCAGTACTTC,CASSQSSQETQYF
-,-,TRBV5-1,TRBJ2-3,TGCGCCAGCACACCAAACACAGATACGCAGTATTTT,CASTPNTDTQYF
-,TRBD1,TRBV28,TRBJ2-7,TGTGCCAGCAGTGGACAGGCAACCTCCTACGAGCAGTACTTC,CASSGQATSYEQYF
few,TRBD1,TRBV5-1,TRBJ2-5,TGCGCCAGCAGCACGGGACAGGGGCCCACTACCCAGTACTTC,CASSTGQGPTTQYF
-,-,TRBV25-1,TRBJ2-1,TGTGCCAGCAGTGAAAGTGGGACAAAAAGGGTCTACAATGAGCAGTTCTTC,CASSESGTKRVYNEQFF
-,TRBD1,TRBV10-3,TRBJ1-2,TGTGCCATCAGAGCCGGCCCCGGGACAGGGAACGATGGCTACACCTTC,CAIRAGPGTGNDGYTF
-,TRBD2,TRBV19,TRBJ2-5,TGTGCCAGTAGTATAAAGGCGGCTAGCGGCGGGGAGGAGACCCAGTACTTC,CASSIKAASGGEETQYF
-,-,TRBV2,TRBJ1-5,TGTGCCAGCAGTGAAGCTCCAGGGCCCCAGCATTTT,CASSEAPGPQHF
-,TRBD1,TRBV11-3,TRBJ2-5,TGTGCCAGCAGCCTCGACAGGGGAAGAGAGACCCAGTACTTC,CASSLDRGRETQYF
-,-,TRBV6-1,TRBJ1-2,TGTGCCAGCTTCCTTCTTTCGAACTATGGCTACACCTTC,CASFLLSNYGYTF
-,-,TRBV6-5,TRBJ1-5,TGTGCCAGCACCCCCCGGGGGGGGGTCAATCAGCCCCAGCATTTT,CASTPRGGVNQPQHF
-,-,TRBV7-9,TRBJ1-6,TGTGCCAGCAGCCATACCCTTTCGGAGGGGCGAAATTCACCCCTCCACTTT,CASSHTLSEGRNSPLHF
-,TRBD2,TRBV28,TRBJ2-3,TGTGCCAGCAGTCCCGTTAGCGGGAGGAAGAGCACAGATACGCAGTATTTT,CASSPVSGRKSTDTQYF
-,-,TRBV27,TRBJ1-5,TGTGCCAGCAGCCTTTTCTACGGAGTCCAAAATAGCAATCAGCCCCAGCATTTT,CASSLFYGVQNSNQPQHF
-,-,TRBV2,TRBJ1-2,TGTGCCAGCAGTGAGAACAGTAACTATGGCTACACCTTC,CASSENSNYGYTF
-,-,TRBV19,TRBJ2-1,TGTGCCAGTAGTATAGATGGGCGGGCCTACAATGAGCAGTTCTTC,CASSIDGRAYNEQFF
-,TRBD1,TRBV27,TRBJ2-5,TGTGCCAGCAGTTTGAAGGGACAGGGAGCGACCCAGTACTTC,CASSLKGQGATQYF
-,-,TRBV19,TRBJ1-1,TGTGCCAGTATAGGGGGACTACCGAACACTGAAGCTTTCTTT,CASIGGLPNTEAFF
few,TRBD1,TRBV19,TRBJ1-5,TGTGCCAGTAACGGTAGGGGGCGAGGTACTCAGCCCCAGCATTTT,CASNGRGRGTQPQHF
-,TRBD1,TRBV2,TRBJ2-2,TGTGCCAGCAAGGGACAGGGGGCGTCCGGGGAGCTGTTTTTT,CASKGQGASGELFF
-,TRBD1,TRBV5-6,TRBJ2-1,TGTGCCAGCAGCCAAGGGACAGGCGAGAGTGAGCAGTTCTTC,CASSQGTGESEQFF
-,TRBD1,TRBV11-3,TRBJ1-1,TGTGCCAGCAGTACAGGGGGGACGAACACTGAAGCTTTCTTT,CASSTGGTNTEAFF
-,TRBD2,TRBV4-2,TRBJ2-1,TGTGCCAGCAGGCCCGAGGGACTAGCGGGAGAGGGTGAGCAGTTCTTC,CASRPEGLAGEGEQFF
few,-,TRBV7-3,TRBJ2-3,TGTGCCAGCAGCTTAAGGGCGGGTAGCGGAAGCACAGATACGCAGTATTTT,CASSLRAGSGSTDTQYF
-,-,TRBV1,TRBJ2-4,TGCACTCCCCCCTCTAGCGGGAGGTCGGCGGCCAAAAACATTCAGTACTTC,CTPPSSGRSAAKNIQYF
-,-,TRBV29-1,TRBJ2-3,TGCAGCGTTGGGGGAGCCACAGATACGCAGTATTTT,CSVGGATDTQYF
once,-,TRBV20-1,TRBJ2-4,TGCAGTGCTAGAAGAGAGGACATTCAGTACTTC,CSARREDIQYF
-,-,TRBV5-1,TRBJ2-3,TGCGCCAGCAGCTTGGGACAGTTCACAGATACGCAGTATTTT,CASSLGQFTDTQYF
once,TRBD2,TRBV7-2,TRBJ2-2,TGTGCCAGCAGCTTCCCGGGGAGGGGAGGCACCGGGGAGCTGTTTTTT,CASSFPGRGGTGELFF
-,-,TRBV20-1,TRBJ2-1,TGCAGTGCTAGGACCGAGAATGAGCAGTTCTTC,CSARTENEQFF
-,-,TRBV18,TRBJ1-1,TGTGCCAGCTCACCCTCGGTGGATATGAACACTGAAGCTTTCTTT,CASSPSVDMNTEAFF
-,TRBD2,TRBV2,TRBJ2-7,TGTGCCAGCAGTGGGTCGGGCGGGAGAGGCTACGAGCAGTACTTC,CASSGSGGRGYEQYF
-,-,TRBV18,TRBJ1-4,TGTGCCAGCTCGACGCTTCAACAAGAGGGGTCCACTAATGAAAAACTGTTTTTT,CASSTLQQEGSTNEKLFF
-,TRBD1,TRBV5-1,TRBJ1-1,TGCGCCAGCAGCCAGGGACAGAGGAGAGTGAACACTGAAGCTTTCTTT,CASSQGQRRVNTEAFF
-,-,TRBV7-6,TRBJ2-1,TGTGCCAGCAGCCTGAGGACGGAGCAGTTCTTC,CASSLRTEQFF
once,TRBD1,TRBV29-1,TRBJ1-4,TGCAGCGTTAAGACAGGGTGGAAGGAAAAACTGTTTTTT,CSVKTGWKEKLFF
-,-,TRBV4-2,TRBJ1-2,TGTGCCAGCAGCCAGTTCGGGGGGACTAACTATGGCTACACCTTC,CASSQFGGTNYGYTF
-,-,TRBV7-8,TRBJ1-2,TGTGCCAGCAGCTTAGCGGTAGGGTATAACTATGGCTACACCTTC,CASSLAVGYNYGYTF
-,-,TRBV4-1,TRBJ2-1,TGCGCCAGCAGCCAAGAAGATTTGGGCAACGTTGAGCAGTTCTTC,CASSQEDLGNVEQFF
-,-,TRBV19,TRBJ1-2,TGTGCCAGTAGTACAACGACAGGCCCGGGTGACTATGGCTACACCTTC,CASSTTTGPGDYGYTF
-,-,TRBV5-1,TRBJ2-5,TGCGCCAGCGCTTCTCCTGAGGGTTTGGAGACCCAGTACTTC,CASASPEGLETQYF
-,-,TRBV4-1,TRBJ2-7,TGCGCCAGCAGCCAAGGAACTCCGCGGAACTCCTACGAGCAGTACTTC,CASSQGTPRNSYEQYF
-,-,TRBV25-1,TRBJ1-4,TGTGCCAGCAGTGAAACAGCCGGTGGTGAAAAACTGTTTTTT,CASSETAGGEKLFF
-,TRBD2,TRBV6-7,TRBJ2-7,TGTGCCAGCAGCCGATTGGCTAGCGGGACTGGGAGACGGGAGCAGTACTTC,CASSRLASGTGRREQYF
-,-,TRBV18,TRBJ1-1,TGTGCCAGCTCATTTTACAGCAACTCTCTGAACACTGAAGCTTTCTTT,CASSFYSNSLNTEAFF
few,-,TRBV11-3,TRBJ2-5,TGTGCCAGCAGCTCCGGAGAGACCCAGTACTTC,CASSSGETQYF
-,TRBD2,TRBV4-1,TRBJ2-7,TGCGCCAGCAGCCAAGATCGGACTAGCGCCTTCTACGAGCAGTACTTC,CASSQDRTSAFYEQYF
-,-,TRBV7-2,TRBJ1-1,TGTGCCAGCAGCTTAGAGCGGTTCGGGACTGAAGCTTTCTTT,CASSLERFGTEAFF
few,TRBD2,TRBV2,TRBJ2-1,TGTGCCAGCAGTGCTAGCGGGAACTACAATGAGCAGTTCTTC,CASSASGNYNEQFF
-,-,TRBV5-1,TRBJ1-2,TGCGCCAGCTCAATCGGGACACCTAACTATGGCTACACCTTC,CASSIGTPNYGYTF
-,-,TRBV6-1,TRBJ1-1,TGTGCCAGCAGTCTGATTACAGGGAACACTGAAGCTTTCTTT,CASSLITGNTEAFF
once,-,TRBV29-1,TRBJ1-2,TGCAGCGTTGACTGGCAGAACTATGGCTACACCTTC,CSVDWQNYGYTF
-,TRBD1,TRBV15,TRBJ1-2,TGTGCCACCAGCAGAGACCCACTAGACAGGGAGATCTATGGCTACACCTTC,CATSRDPLDREIYGYTF